The sequence of this T cell receptor (beta chain) was determined in a study of blood T cell repertoires in COVID-19. About the study: Acute and convalescent COVID-19 samples came from the United States, Italy and Spain. The cDNA or gDNA used as material had been derived from T cells, B-cell-depleted T cells, or PBMCs.

While infection was still active, Seattle patients were enrolled and then followed longitudinally. Original analysis: Amplified reference gene primers provided the basis for estimating nucleated cell counts. Profiling relied on immunoSEQ multiplex PCR, and the TCRdb table lists in-frame clones only, not all of them. D and trimming were read from the DNA, whereas the V and J calls and clone size are those reported in that table. The sample carries about 370,000 clones, around 87% recorded once. V lost 4 bases, J lost 6 bases, and 8 bases stayed unmatched. The CDR3 covers 15 residues. Per the germline V gene, CDR1 is MDHEN and CDR2 is SYDVKM.

The rearrangement joins TRBV28 to TRBJ1-2; 10 positions agree with TRBD1. What was sequenced was peripheral blood. The sequence derives from a woman aged 25 to 45 with COVID-19, enrolled during active disease. CDR3 bases: TGTGCCAGCAGTTCCGACGGACAGGGGGGTGATGGCTACACCTTC. It is translated as CASSSDGQGGDGYTF.